This T cell receptor (beta chain) derives from a study of blood T cells in healthy people across ages. This clonotype was seen only a few times. A sample-barcoded 5' primer and a J-beta primer mix were used in a second PCR of roughly 7 to 12 cycles. MiXCR, applied by TCRdb to the 5' RACE reads, yields one record per CDR3 protein. The sample holds about 720,000 distinct CDR3 sequences; more than 20% are singletons and the top ten take approximately 4%. The germline gives CDR1 SEHNR, CDR2 FQNEAQ (reference sequence). Between the trimmed V and J ends, which lost 1 base and 5 bases, there was a span of 14 bases. This CDR3 spans 15 amino acids. The sample was also linked to a second study, of T cells of mothers and their children. As reported in that work: Using around 1.5 ug per 15 ul, all extracted RNA underwent cDNA synthesis. Overlap ran slightly, non-significantly higher for related than unrelated mother-child pairs. Detection of persistent microchimeric T cell clones did not occur.

The chain uses TRBV7-9 and TRBJ2-5, with D unresolved. The sample comprised blood. The receptor was derived from a boy younger than 18 in good health. CDR3 nucleotides: TGTGCCAGCAGCTTAGAGGCTGCGAGGTGGGAGACCCAGTACTTC. Its translation: CASSLEAARWETQYF.